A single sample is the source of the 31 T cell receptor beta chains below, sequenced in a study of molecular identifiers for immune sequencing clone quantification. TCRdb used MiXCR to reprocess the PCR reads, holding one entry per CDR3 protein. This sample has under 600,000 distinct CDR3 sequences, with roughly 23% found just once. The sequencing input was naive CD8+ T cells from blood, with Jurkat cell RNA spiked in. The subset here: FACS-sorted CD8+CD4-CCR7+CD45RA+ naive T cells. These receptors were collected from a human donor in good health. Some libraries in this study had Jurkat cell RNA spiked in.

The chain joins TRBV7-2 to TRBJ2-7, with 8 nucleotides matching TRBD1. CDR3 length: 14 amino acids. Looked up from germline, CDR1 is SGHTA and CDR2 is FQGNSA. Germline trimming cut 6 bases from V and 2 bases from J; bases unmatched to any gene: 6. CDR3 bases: TGTGCCAGCAGGGGGACAGGTCCTACCTACGAGCAGTACTTC. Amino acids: CASRGTGPTYEQYF.

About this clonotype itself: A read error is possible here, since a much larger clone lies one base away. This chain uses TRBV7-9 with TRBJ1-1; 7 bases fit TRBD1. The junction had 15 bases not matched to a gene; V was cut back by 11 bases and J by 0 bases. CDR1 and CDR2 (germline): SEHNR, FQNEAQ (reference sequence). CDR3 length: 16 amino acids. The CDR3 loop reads CADTLYQGGLNTEAFF. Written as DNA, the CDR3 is TGTGCCGACACGCTCTATCAGGGGGGCCTGAACACTGAAGCTTTCTTT.

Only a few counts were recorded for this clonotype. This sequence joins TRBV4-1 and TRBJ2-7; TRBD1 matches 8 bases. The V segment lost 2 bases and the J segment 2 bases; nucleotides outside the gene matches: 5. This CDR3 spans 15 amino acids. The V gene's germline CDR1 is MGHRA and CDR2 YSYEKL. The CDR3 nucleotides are TGCGCCAGCAGCCAAATACAGGGGGGTACCTACGAGCAGTACTTC. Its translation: CASSQIQGGTYEQYF.

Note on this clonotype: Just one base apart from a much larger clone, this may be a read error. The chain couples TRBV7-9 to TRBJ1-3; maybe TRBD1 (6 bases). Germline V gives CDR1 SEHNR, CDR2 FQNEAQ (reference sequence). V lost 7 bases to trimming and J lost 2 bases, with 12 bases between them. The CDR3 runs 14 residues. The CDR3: CASNLPGAGNTIYF. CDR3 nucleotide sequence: TGTGCCAGCAACCTGCCAGGGGCTGGAAACACCATATATTTT.

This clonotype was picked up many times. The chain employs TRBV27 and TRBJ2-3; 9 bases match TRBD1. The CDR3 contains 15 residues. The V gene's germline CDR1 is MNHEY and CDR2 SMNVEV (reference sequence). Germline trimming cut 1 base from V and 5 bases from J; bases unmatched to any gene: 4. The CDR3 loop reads CASSLWTGDLDTQYF. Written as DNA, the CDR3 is TGTGCCAGCAGTTTATGGACAGGGGATTTAGATACGCAGTATTTT.

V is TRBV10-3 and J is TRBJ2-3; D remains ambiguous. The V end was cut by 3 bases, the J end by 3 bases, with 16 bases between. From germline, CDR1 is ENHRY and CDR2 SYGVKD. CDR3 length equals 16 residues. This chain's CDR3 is CAISDGPASSTDTQYF. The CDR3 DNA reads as TGTGCCATCAGTGATGGGCCGGCAAGCTCGACAGATACGCAGTATTTT.

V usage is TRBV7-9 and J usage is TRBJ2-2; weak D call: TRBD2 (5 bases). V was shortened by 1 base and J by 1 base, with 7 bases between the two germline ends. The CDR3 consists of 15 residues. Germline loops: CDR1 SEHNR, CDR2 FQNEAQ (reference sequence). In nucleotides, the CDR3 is TGTGCCAGCAGCTTAGGGGAGAAGAACACCGGGGAGCTGTTTTTT. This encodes CASSLGEKNTGELFF.

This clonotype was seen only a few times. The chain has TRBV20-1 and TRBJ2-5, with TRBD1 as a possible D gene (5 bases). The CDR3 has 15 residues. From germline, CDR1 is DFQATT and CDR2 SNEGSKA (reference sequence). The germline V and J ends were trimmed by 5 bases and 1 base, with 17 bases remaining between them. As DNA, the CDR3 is TGCAGTGCTTGGCCCAGCACAGGTTCCCAAGAGACCCAGTACTTC. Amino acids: CSAWPSTGSQETQYF.

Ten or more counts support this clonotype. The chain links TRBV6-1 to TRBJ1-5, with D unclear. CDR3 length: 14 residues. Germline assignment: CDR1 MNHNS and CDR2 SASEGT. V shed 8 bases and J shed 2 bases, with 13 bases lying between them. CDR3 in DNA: TGTGCCAGCTCTGACGACATACGCAATCAGCCCCAGCATTTT. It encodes CASSDDIRNQPQHF.

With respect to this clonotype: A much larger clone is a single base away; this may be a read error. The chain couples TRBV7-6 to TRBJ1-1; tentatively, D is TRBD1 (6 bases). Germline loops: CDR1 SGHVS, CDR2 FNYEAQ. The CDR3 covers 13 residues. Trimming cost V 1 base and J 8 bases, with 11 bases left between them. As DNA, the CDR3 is TGTGCCAGCAGCTTAGTCGGGACACAGGAAGCTTTCTTT. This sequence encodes CASSLVGTQEAFF.

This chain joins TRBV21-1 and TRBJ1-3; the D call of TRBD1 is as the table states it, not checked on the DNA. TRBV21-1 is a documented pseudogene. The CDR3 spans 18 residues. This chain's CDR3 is CASSSWTGAPCSGNTIYF. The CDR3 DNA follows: TGTGCCAGCAGCAGCTGGACAGGGGCTCCCTGCTCTGGAAACACCATATATTTT.

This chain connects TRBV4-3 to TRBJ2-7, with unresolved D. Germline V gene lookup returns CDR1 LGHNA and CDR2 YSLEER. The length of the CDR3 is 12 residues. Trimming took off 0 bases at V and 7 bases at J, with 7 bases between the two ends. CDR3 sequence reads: CASSQDIEEQYF. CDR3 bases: TGCGCCAGCAGCCAAGATATCGAAGAGCAGTACTTC.

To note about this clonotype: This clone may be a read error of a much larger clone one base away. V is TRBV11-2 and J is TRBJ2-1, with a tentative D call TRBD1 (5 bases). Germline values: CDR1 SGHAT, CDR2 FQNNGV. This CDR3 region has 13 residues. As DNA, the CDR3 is TGTGCCAGCAGCTTAGTGACAGCCAATGAGCAGCTCTTC. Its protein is CASSLVTANEQLF. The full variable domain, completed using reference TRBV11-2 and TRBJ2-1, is EAGVAQSPRYKIIEKRQSVAFWCNPISGHATLYWYQQILGQGPKLLIQFQNNGVVDDSQLPKDRFSAERLKGVDSTLKIQPAKLEDSAVYLCASSLVTANEQLFGPGTRLTVL.

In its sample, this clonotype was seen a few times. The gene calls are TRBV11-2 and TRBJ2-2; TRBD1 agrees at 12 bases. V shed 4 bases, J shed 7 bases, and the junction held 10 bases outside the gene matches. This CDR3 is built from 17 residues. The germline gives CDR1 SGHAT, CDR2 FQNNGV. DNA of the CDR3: TGTGCCAGCAGCTCCCTCTGGGACAGGGGGCCGGGCGGGGAGCTGTTTTTT. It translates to CASSSLWDRGPGGELFF.

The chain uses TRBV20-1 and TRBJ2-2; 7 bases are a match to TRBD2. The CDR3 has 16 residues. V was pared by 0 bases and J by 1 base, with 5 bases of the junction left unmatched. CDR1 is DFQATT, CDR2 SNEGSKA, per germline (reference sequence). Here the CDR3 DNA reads TGCAGTGCTAGAGACCTGCAGCGGGAGAACACCGGGGAGCTGTTTTTT. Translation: CSARDLQRENTGELFF.

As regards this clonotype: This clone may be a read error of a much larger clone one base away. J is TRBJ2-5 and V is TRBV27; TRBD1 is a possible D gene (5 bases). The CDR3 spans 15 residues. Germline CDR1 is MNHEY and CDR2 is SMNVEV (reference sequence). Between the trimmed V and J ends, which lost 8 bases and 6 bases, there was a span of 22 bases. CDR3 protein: CASRLDTGPGQTQYF. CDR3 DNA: TGTGCCAGCCGCCTGGACACTGGCCCCGGTCAGACCCAGTACTTC.

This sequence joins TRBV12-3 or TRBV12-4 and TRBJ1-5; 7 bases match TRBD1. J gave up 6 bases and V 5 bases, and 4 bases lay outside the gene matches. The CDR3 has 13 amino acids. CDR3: CASSTGDSQPQHF. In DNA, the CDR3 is TGTGCCAGCAGTACAGGGGACAGTCAGCCCCAGCATTTT.

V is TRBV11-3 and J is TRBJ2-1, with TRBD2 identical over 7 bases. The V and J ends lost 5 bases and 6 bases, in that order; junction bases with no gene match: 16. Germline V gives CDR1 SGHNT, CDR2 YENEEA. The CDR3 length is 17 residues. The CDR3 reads CASSPWTRDSTGNEQFF. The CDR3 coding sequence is TGTGCCAGCAGCCCGTGGACTAGGGATTCCACCGGCAATGAGCAGTTCTTC.

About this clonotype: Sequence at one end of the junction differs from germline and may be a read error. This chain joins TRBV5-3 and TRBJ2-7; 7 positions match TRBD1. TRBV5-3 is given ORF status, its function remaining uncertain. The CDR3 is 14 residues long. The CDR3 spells CASSWGQTSYEQYF. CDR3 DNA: TGTGCCAGCAGCTGGGGACAGACCTCCTACGAGCAGTACTTC.

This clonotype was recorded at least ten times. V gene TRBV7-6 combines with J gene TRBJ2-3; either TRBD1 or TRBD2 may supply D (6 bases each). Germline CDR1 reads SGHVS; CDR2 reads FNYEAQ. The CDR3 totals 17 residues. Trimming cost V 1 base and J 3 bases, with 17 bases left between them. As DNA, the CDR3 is TGTGCCAGCAGCTTAGTAGGTGCCGGGGGCAATACAGATACGCAGTATTTT. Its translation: CASSLVGAGGNTDTQYF.

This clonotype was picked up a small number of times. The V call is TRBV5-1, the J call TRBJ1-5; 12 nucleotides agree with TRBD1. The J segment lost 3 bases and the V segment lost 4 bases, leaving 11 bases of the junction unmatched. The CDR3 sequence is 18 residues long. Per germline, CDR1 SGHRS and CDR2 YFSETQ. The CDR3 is CASSQTGTGGRDNQPQHF. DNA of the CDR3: TGCGCCAGCAGCCAAACCGGGACAGGGGGCAGAGACAATCAGCCCCAGCATTTT.

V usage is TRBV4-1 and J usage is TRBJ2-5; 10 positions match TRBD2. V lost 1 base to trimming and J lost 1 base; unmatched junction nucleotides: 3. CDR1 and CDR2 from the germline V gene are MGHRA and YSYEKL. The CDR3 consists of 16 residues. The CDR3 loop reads CASSQVRTSGQETQYF. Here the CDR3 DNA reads TGCGCCAGCAGCCAAGTAAGGACTAGCGGCCAAGAGACCCAGTACTTC.

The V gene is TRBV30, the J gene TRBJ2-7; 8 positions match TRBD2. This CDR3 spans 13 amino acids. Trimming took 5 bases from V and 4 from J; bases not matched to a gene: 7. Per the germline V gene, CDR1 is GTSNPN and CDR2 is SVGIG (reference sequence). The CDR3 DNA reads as TGTGCCTGGGAGACTAGCGACGGTTACGAGCAGTACTTC. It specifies CAWETSDGYEQYF.

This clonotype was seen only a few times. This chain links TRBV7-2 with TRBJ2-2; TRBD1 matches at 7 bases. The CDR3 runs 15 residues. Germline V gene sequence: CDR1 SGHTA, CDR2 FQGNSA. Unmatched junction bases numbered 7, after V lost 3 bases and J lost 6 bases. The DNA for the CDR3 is TGTGCCAGCAGCTTGCGACAGGGAGTTCCCGGGGAGCTGTTTTTT. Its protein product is CASSLRQGVPGELFF.

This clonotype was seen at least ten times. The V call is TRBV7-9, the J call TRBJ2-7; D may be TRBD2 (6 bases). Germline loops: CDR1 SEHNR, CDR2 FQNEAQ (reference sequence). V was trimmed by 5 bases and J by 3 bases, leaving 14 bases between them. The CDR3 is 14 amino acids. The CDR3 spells CASSGEALVYEQYF. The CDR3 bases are TGTGCCAGCAGCGGGGAGGCCCTTGTCTACGAGCAGTACTTC.

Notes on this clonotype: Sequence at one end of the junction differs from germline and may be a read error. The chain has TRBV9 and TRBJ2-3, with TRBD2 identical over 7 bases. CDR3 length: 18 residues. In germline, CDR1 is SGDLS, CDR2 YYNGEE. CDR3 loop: CASSVAGPGTTSTDTQCF. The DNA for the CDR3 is TGTGCCAGCAGCGTAGCGGGTCCCGGGACTACTAGCACAGATACGCAGTGTTTT. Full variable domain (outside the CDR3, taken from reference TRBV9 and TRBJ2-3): DSGVTQTPKHLITATGQRVTLRCSPRSGDLSVYWYQQSLDQGLQFLIQYYNGEERAKGNILERFSAQQFPDLHSELNLSSLELGDSALYFCASSVAGPGTTSTDTQCFGPGTRLTVL.

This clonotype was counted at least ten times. This CDR3 reads CASSLEAGTAAAGEQYF. Here the CDR3 DNA reads TGCGCCAGCAGCCTGGAGGCCGGGACCGCAGCAGCAGGCGAGCAGTACTTC. This sequence joins TRBV5-1 and TRBJ2-7, with D possibly called TRBD1 or TRBD2 (5 bases each). The length of the CDR3 is 17 residues. Germline loops: CDR1 SGHRS, CDR2 YFSETQ. V was shortened by 4 bases and J by 6 bases, with 26 bases between the two germline ends.

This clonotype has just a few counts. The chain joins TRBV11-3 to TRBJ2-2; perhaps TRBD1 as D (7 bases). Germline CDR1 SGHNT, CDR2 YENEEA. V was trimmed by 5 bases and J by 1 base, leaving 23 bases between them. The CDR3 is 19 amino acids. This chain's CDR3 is CASSPHRGTVPGNTGELFF. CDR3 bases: TGTGCCAGCAGCCCACACCGCGGGACAGTCCCTGGGAACACCGGGGAGCTGTTTTTT.

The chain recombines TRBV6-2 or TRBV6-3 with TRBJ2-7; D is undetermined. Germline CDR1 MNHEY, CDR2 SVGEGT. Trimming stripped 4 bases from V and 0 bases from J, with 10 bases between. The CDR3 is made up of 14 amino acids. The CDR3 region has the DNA TGTGCCAGCAGTTCCGGGCCCACCTCCTACGAGCAGTACTTC. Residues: CASSSGPTSYEQYF.

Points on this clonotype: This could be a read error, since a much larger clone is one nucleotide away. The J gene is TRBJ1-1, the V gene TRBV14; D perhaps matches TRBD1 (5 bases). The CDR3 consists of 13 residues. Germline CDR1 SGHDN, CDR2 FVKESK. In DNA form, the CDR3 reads TGTGCCGGCAGCCAAGACACGGGGGCTGAAGCTTTCTTT. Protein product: CAGSQDTGAEAFF.

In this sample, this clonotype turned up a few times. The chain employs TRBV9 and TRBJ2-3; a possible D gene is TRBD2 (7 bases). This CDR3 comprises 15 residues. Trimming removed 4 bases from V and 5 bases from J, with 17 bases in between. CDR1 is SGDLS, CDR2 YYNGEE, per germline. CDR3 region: CASSRFGGPGDTQYF. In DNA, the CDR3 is TGTGCCAGCAGCCGGTTCGGGGGGCCGGGAGATACGCAGTATTTT.